This T cell receptor beta chain was documented in a study of blood T cell repertoires in COVID-19. The wider study: The study drew acute and convalescent COVID-19 samples from the United States, Italy and Spain. In each case, the material was cDNA or gDNA derived from T cells, B-cell-depleted T cells, or PBMCs.

Per the original methods: Amplified reference gene primers provided the basis for estimating nucleated cell counts. Sequencing was performed with immunoSEQ multiplex PCR; in TCRdb, only in-frame clones are kept and a portion is missing. The D gene and trimming were derived from the DNA, and the V and J assignments and clone size from that table. The sample yields some 250,000 clones, roughly 86% seen once. This TCR was recovered from a woman in her twenties or thirties with acute or convalescent COVID-19. The specimen was peripheral blood.

CDR3 DNA sequence: TGTGCCACCAGTGAACAGGGTGGCACAGATACGCAGTATTTT. Protein sequence: CATSEQGGTDTQYF. V gene TRBV24-1 combines with J gene TRBJ2-3, with D possibly matching TRBD1 (6 bases). The V gene lost 4 bases and the J gene lost 1 base, with 8 bases spanning the gap. The CDR3 extends over 14 amino acids. Germline V CDR1 and CDR2: KGHDR, SFDVKD.